The rows below give T cell receptor beta chains drawn from one sample of a study of blood T cell repertoires in COVID-19. The data were produced by immunoSEQ multiplex PCR, yet TCRdb's version contains in-frame clones alone and is incomplete. The data hold 200,000 or so clones, with around four fifths observed a single time. The sequencing input was peripheral blood. All receptors come from a woman aged 60-75 years who had recovered from COVID-19. Both conserved end residues are part of each CDR3. The D gene is left open where the match is weak. Size is omitted from some rows. Given values are once, few, many or a class for expanded clones.

abundance	j_gene	v_gene	d_gene	CDR3aa	CDR3nt
once	TRBJ2-7	TRBV4-3	-	CASSQHSFYEQYF	TGCGCCAGCAGCCAACACTCATTCTACGAGCAGTACTTC
many	TRBJ1-2	TRBV9	-	CASSVGEVKRSGYTF	TGTGCCAGCAGCGTAGGAGAGGTGAAGCGGAGTGGCTACACCTTC
-	TRBJ1-3	TRBV29-1	-	CSAAGWDTIYF	TGCAGCGCTGCGGGCTGGGACACCATATATTTT
once	TRBJ1-1	TRBV28	-	CASSSDSPEAFF	TGTGCCAGCAGCTCGGACAGCCCTGAAGCTTTCTTT
-	TRBJ2-1	TRBV7-2	-	CASSRTVGDNEQFF	TGTGCCAGCAGCCGGACTGTAGGAGACAATGAGCAGTTCTTC
-	TRBJ2-6	TRBV10-3	TRBD1	CAITGQGPLSGANVLTF	TGTGCCATCACCGGACAGGGGCCGCTTTCTGGGGCCAACGTCCTGACTTTC
-	TRBJ2-3	TRBV7-2	-	CASSFGGSTDTQYF	TGTGCCAGCAGCTTTGGGGGGAGCACAGATACGCAGTATTTT
-	TRBJ2-5	TRBV15	-	CATSRDGTEQETQYF	TGTGCCACCAGCAGAGACGGGACTGAACAAGAGACCCAGTACTTC
-	TRBJ2-7	TRBV1	-	CTSSQGPRAEYEQYF	TGCACCAGCAGCCAGGGGCCTCGGGCAGAATACGAGCAGTACTTC
once	TRBJ2-1	TRBV5-1	TRBD2	CASSLAGAGGGEQFF	TGCGCCAGCAGCTTGGCCGGGGCCGGCGGGGGGGAGCAGTTCTTC
-	TRBJ2-2	TRBV29-1	-	CSVFDSNTGELFF	TGCAGCGTTTTCGACAGTAACACCGGGGAGCTGTTTTTT
once	TRBJ2-1	TRBV7-7	TRBD2	CASSRGLAGAYNEQFF	TGTGCTAGCAGCAGGGGACTAGCGGGGGCCTACAATGAGCAGTTCTTC
-	TRBJ2-3	TRBV27	TRBD2	CASSSYSGVRTDTQYF	TGTGCCAGCAGCTCGTATAGCGGGGTCAGGACAGATACGCAGTATTTT
few	TRBJ2-1	TRBV6-5	TRBD2	CASQVSGGASNEQFF	TGTGCCAGCCAGGTTAGCGGGGGGGCGAGCAATGAGCAGTTCTTC
-	TRBJ2-7	TRBV19	-	CASSGRLYEQYF	TGTGCCAGTAGTGGGCGATTGTACGAGCAGTACTTC
-	TRBJ2-6	TRBV11-3	-	CASSLGGEYSGANVLTF	TGTGCCAGCAGCTTAGGCGGAGAGTACTCTGGGGCCAACGTCCTGACTTTC
-	TRBJ1-2	TRBV30	-	CAWSPTRLEYGYTF	TGTGCCTGGAGTCCGACCCGGCTGGAGTATGGCTACACCTTC
-	TRBJ2-7	TRBV7-2	TRBD2	CASSLRHSGGPHF	TGTGCCAGCAGCTTACGGCATAGCGGGGGGCCCCACTTC
-	TRBJ1-2	TRBV9	-	CASSKGGGNYGYTF	TGTGCCAGCAGCAAGGGGGGAGGGAATTATGGCTACACCTTC
-	TRBJ2-5	TRBV6-5	TRBD2	CASSLGGAWETQYF	TGTGCCAGCAGCCTCGGGGGGGCTTGGGAGACCCAGTACTTC
-	TRBJ1-4	TRBV2	TRBD1	CATTAGGSNEKLFF	TGTGCCACTACGGCAGGGGGTTCTAATGAAAAACTGTTTTTT
few	TRBJ2-7	TRBV11-2	-	CASSLGFAGTSEQYF	TGTGCCAGCAGCTTAGGGTTTGCGGGGACTTCCGAGCAGTACTTC
-	TRBJ2-3	TRBV7-2	TRBD2	CASSFLSGGVTDTQYF	TGTGCCAGCAGCTTCTTAAGCGGGGGGGTCACAGATACGCAGTATTTT
few	TRBJ2-2	TRBV9	-	CASSVVAGELFF	TGTGCCAGCAGCGTAGTCGCCGGGGAGCTGTTTTTT
-	TRBJ1-2	TRBV27	TRBD1	CASSMQGAGGYTF	TGTGCCAGCAGTATGCAGGGGGCTGGGGGCTACACCTTC
-	TRBJ2-2	TRBV5-1	TRBD2	CASRAASGSNTGELFF	TGCGCCAGCAGGGCCGCTAGCGGGTCGAACACCGGGGAGCTGTTTTTT
-	TRBJ2-5	TRBV7-6	TRBD1	CASSSSIDDRGVVKTQYF	TGTGCCAGCAGCTCCTCAATAGATGACAGGGGGGTAGTAAAGACCCAGTACTTC
-	TRBJ2-7	TRBV7-2	-	CASSMGYGSSYEQYF	TGTGCCAGCAGCATGGGTTACGGGAGCTCCTACGAGCAGTACTTC
-	TRBJ1-1	TRBV19	-	CASSTGQNTEAFF	TGTGCCAGTAGTACGGGACAAAACACTGAAGCTTTCTTT
-	TRBJ2-3	TRBV5-4	TRBD2	CASSSLAASDTQYF	TGTGCCAGCAGCTCACTAGCGGCATCGGATACGCAGTATTTT
-	TRBJ1-1	TRBV28	-	CAAVTGLNTEAFF	TGTGCCGCCGTTACAGGGCTGAACACTGAAGCTTTCTTT
medium-sized	TRBJ1-5	TRBV27	-	CASSLQGSNQPQHF	TGTGCCAGCAGTTTACAGGGAAGCAATCAGCCCCAGCATTTT
-	TRBJ1-1	TRBV2	TRBD1	CASRDRTGMNTEAFF	TGTGCCAGCAGAGATCGGACAGGGATGAACACTGAAGCTTTCTTT
once	TRBJ1-1	TRBV6-1	TRBD1	CASSETGRSTEAFF	TGTGCCAGCAGTGAGACAGGGAGGAGCACTGAAGCTTTCTTT
-	TRBJ2-3	TRBV5-1	TRBD1	CASSFGWTGTSTDTQYF	TGCGCCAGCAGCTTTGGTTGGACAGGGACCAGCACAGATACGCAGTATTTT
-	TRBJ1-5	TRBV15	-	CATTDGRNQPQHF	TGTGCCACCACTGACGGCAGGAATCAGCCCCAGCATTTT
-	TRBJ1-6	TRBV7-2	TRBD1	CASSLVPTGDNSPLHF	TGTGCCAGCAGCTTAGTACCGACAGGGGATAATTCACCCCTCCACTTT
once	TRBJ2-7	TRBV11-2	-	CASSLDRLRHEQYF	TGTGCCAGCAGCTTAGACCGTCTGAGGCACGAGCAGTACTTC
few	TRBJ2-7	TRBV7-9	-	CASSWRSSYEQYF	TGTGCCAGCAGCTGGCGGAGCTCCTACGAGCAGTACTTC
-	TRBJ2-3	TRBV10-3	TRBD2	CATRGGTDTQYF	TGTGCCACACGGGGGGGCACAGATACGCAGTATTTT
-	TRBJ2-3	TRBV6-5	TRBD2	CASTGGADTQYF	TGTGCCAGCACCGGGGGGGCAGATACGCAGTATTTT
-	TRBJ1-1	TRBV2	-	CASSEPVLEDTEAFF	TGTGCCAGCAGTGAACCCGTCCTGGAGGACACTGAAGCTTTCTTT
few	TRBJ2-3	TRBV3-1/TRBV3-2	-	CASSPRTTGITDTQYF	TGTGCCAGCAGCCCGCGGACGACAGGAATCACAGATACGCAGTATTTT
-	TRBJ1-6	TRBV6-2/TRBV6-3	TRBD1	CASSLYFGGQGNSPLHF	TGTGCCAGCAGTTTGTATTTTGGTGGACAGGGAAATTCACCCCTCCACTTT
-	TRBJ2-7	TRBV4-1	-	CASSQRDTYYEQYF	TGCGCCAGCAGCCAACGGGACACATACTACGAGCAGTACTTC
-	TRBJ2-2	TRBV2	TRBD1	CASRDRVNRNGELFF	TGTGCCAGCAGGGACAGGGTGAACAGAAACGGGGAGCTGTTTTTT
-	TRBJ2-3	TRBV19	-	CASKGRGLNAADTQYF	TGTGCCAGTAAGGGTCGCGGACTGAATGCCGCAGATACGCAGTATTTT
-	TRBJ1-1	TRBV3-1/TRBV3-2	-	CASSDHRVEAFF	TGTGCCAGCAGCGATCACAGGGTCGAAGCTTTCTTT